These T cell receptor beta chains were read from a single sample in a study of CD4+ T cells in melanoma. Assay: immunoSEQ multiplex PCR; the TCRdb copy retains only in-frame clones and omits some. Of around 100,000 clones in the sample, approximately 90% were seen once. Source material: peripheral blood. Receptor source: a human donor with melanoma. CDR3s include the opening cysteine and the closing phenylalanine or tryptophan. D genes are given only for firm matches. Clone size appears in some rows only: once, few, many, or a class for an expanded clone.

J gene | clone size | D gene | CDR3 length | V gene | CDR3 protein | CDR3 DNA
TRBJ2-1 | once | - | 14 | TRBV11-3 | CASSWDSTYNEQFF | TGTGCCAGCAGTTGGGATTCGACCTACAATGAGCAGTTCTTC
TRBJ2-2 | - | - | 15 | TRBV9 | CASSVYTGSVGELFF | TGTGCCAGCAGTGTATATACAGGGTCGGTCGGGGAGCTGTTTTTT
TRBJ2-1 | - | - | 15 | TRBV28 | CASSLWDLQYNEQFF | TGTGCCAGCAGTTTATGGGACTTACAATACAATGAGCAGTTCTTC
TRBJ1-2 | - | - | 16 | TRBV28 | CASSLGGGALSYGYTF | TGTGCCAGCAGTTTGGGGGGTGGGGCGCTAAGCTATGGCTACACCTTC
TRBJ1-3 | - | - | 13 | TRBV5-8 | CASSLRGANTIYF | TGTGCCAGCAGCTTACGGGGGGCAAACACCATATATTTT
TRBJ2-5 | - | - | 15 | TRBV7-7 | CASSPGGTVPETQYF | TGTGCCAGCAGCCCGGGCGGGACAGTGCCAGAGACCCAGTACTTC
TRBJ1-1 | - | - | 13 | TRBV19 | CASSAQGIAEAFF | TGTGCCAGTAGTGCCCAGGGGATCGCTGAAGCTTTCTTT
TRBJ2-5 | - | TRBD2 | 16 | TRBV14 | CASSEAPRGGTETQYF | TGTGCCAGCAGCGAAGCACCCCGGGGGGGTACGGAGACCCAGTACTTC
TRBJ2-7 | - | TRBD1 | 13 | TRBV4-3 | CASSQRQGHEQYF | TGCGCCAGCAGCCAGAGACAGGGCCACGAGCAGTACTTC
TRBJ2-7 | - | - | 16 | TRBV19 | CASSPRDLLPIYEQYF | TGTGCCAGTAGTCCCCGGGACCTATTGCCTATCTACGAGCAGTACTTC
TRBJ2-1 | - | TRBD2 | 15 | TRBV6-5 | CASIKLAGVWREQFF | TGTGCCAGCATCAAACTAGCGGGAGTTTGGCGTGAGCAGTTCTTC
TRBJ2-3 | - | - | 15 | TRBV2 | CASGILLGGTDTQYF | TGTGCCAGCGGAATCCTACTAGGTGGCACAGATACGCAGTATTTT
TRBJ2-7 | - | - | 14 | TRBV11-2 | CASSLVSRGHEQYF | TGTGCCAGCAGCTTAGTGTCGAGGGGCCACGAGCAGTACTTC
TRBJ1-6 | - | TRBD1 | 14 | TRBV28 | CASRGTGTGSPLHF | TGTGCCAGCAGGGGGACAGGGACGGGTTCACCCCTCCACTTT
TRBJ1-6 | few | - | 12 | TRBV4-1 | CASSQNDSPLHF | TGCGCCAGCAGCCAAAACGATTCACCCCTCCACTTT
TRBJ2-3 | - | - | 16 | TRBV4-1 | CASSRSGGPSTDTQYF | TGCGCCAGCAGCCGGTCGGGTGGACCTAGCACAGATACGCAGTATTTT
TRBJ2-1 | - | TRBD2 | 16 | TRBV28 | CASSRLAGGRYNEQFF | TGTGCCAGCAGCCGTCTGGCGGGGGGTCGGTACAATGAGCAGTTCTTC